This T cell receptor beta chain was recovered during a study of blood T cell repertoires in COVID-19. Authors' processing steps: The assay estimated nucleated cells by amplifying reference gene primers. Sequencing was performed with immunoSEQ multiplex PCR; in TCRdb, only in-frame clones are kept and a portion is missing. From that table come the V and J calls and clone size; the DNA was used to work out D and trimming. The repertoire has approximately 300,000 clones, more than 75% of them found once; the top ten carry 5.3%. The CDR3 consists of 13 residues. V was clipped by 8 bases and J by 5 bases; unmatched bases: 10. Germline V CDR1 and CDR2: GTSNPN, SVGIG (reference sequence).

The rearrangement links TRBV30 to TRBJ2-3; TRBD2 aligns across 7 bases. This clonotype was obtained from a woman aged 25 to 39 who had recovered from COVID-19. The material sequenced was PBMCs or T cells enriched from blood (not recorded which). In DNA, the CDR3 is TGTGCCAGGACCGCGGGGGTCGGAGATACGCAGTATTTT. Translating it yields CARTAGVGDTQYF.